These T cell receptor beta chains were read from a single sample in a study of OX40 agonist ivuxolimab in advanced cancers. Clones were sequenced by immunoSEQ multiplex PCR, and TCRdb holds only the in-frame ones, with some missing. The sample has 80,000 or so clones, 90% seen once; the top ten hold about 1.8%. The sample consisted of CD4+ or CD8+ T cells sorted from blood, taken in a trial of the OX40 agonist ivuxolimab. Receptor source: an adult with an advanced solid tumor such as melanoma, head and neck, liver or kidney cancer. Both conserved end residues are part of each CDR3. D genes are given only for firm matches. A row's size may be missing; if present it is once, few, many or a size class.

>.|TRBJ1-1|.|TRBV27
TGTGCCAGCAGTCCTAGTGAGGGCTACACTGAAGCTTTCTTT
CASSPSEGYTEAFF
>.|TRBJ2-7|once|TRBV7-2
TGTGCCAGCAGCTTAGGGGGCGGCAACGAGCAGTACTTC
CASSLGGGNEQYF
>.|TRBJ2-7|.|TRBV28
TGTGCCAGCAGTTTATGGGCAGGGAGCTCCTACGAGCAGTACTTC
CASSLWAGSSYEQYF
>.|TRBJ2-2|.|TRBV5-1
TGCGCCAGCACCCCTATGGACACCGCGAACACCGGGGAGCTGTTTTTT
CASTPMDTANTGELFF
>TRBD1|TRBJ2-7|.|TRBV6-6
TGTGCCAGCAGCCGAGGACAGGGTGGAGAGTACTTC
CASSRGQGGEYF
>.|TRBJ2-7|.|TRBV6-1
TGTGCCAGCAGCCCAGGGCTCGAGCAGTACTTC
CASSPGLEQYF
>TRBD1|TRBJ1-2|.|TRBV6-5
TGTGCCAGCAGTGGGGACAGGGCCCGCTACACCTTC
CASSGDRARYTF
>.|TRBJ2-7|.|TRBV10-2
TGCGCCAGCAGTGAGCAGGTAACCGAGGAGTACTTC
CASSEQVTEEYF
>.|TRBJ2-5|.|TRBV4-2
TGTGCCAGCAGCCAAGTCGGGGGCCCACAGAGAGAGACCCAGTACTTC
CASSQVGGPQRETQYF
>TRBD1|TRBJ1-4|.|TRBV9
TGTGCCAGCAGGGTCACGGGACAGGGTGAAAAACTGTTTTTT
CASRVTGQGEKLFF
>TRBD1|TRBJ2-7|once|TRBV28
TGTGCCAGCAGTTTACCCACAGGGGGAGGCGAGCAGTACTTC
CASSLPTGGGEQYF
>.|TRBJ2-3|.|TRBV6-1
TGTGCCAGCAGTGAACGGCAGGGCCGAAGGACAGATACGCAGTATTTT
CASSERQGRRTDTQYF
>.|TRBJ2-2|.|TRBV18
TGTGCCAGCTCACCGCTTTATGCCGGGGAGCTGTTTTTT
CASSPLYAGELFF
>.|TRBJ2-7|.|TRBV6-5
TGTGCCAGCAGTCCCCCCGGGACCCAAACCTACGAGCAGTACTTC
CASSPPGTQTYEQYF
>TRBD2|TRBJ2-5|.|TRBV7-6
TGTGCCAGCAGCCTGGGGACTAGCGGGGACCAAGAGACCCAGTACTTC
CASSLGTSGDQETQYF
>.|TRBJ2-3|.|TRBV19
TGTGCCAGTAGTACGAGGGAAGTGGTGGATACGCAGTATTTT
CASSTREVVDTQYF
>.|TRBJ1-5|.|TRBV10-3
TGTGCCATCAGTGAACAGGGTGGGGGGCCCCAGCATTTT
CAISEQGGGPQHF
>.|TRBJ2-5|.|TRBV7-2
TGTGCCAGCAGCCCCCGGCGGGGCCAAGAGACCCAGTACTTC
CASSPRRGQETQYF
>.|TRBJ1-6|.|TRBV10-2
TGCGCCAGCAACTCAGGGCAAGGCTCACCCCTCCACTTT
CASNSGQGSPLHF
>TRBD1|TRBJ2-2|.|TRBV7-2
TGTGCCAGCAGCTTACGACAGGGGGACACCGGGGAGCTGTTTTTT
CASSLRQGDTGELFF
>.|TRBJ2-5|.|TRBV2
TGTGCCAGCAGTAGGGCTAGCGAATTAGAGACCCAGTACTTC
CASSRASELETQYF
>TRBD2|TRBJ2-5|.|TRBV7-2
TGTGCCAGCAGCTTCCTCGCGGGGGACCAAGAGACCCAGTACTTC
CASSFLAGDQETQYF
>TRBD1|TRBJ1-2|.|TRBV27
TGTGCCAGCAGTCCGGGACAGGGCACCTATGGCTACACCTTC
CASSPGQGTYGYTF
>.|TRBJ2-7|.|TRBV19
TGTGCCAGTAAGCCGGGACACAGCTACGAGCAGTACTTC
CASKPGHSYEQYF
>.|TRBJ1-4|once|TRBV2
TGTGCCAGCAGTGAAGTCGGAGGTTTGACAGGCTCAAGATTTTTT
CASSEVGGLTGSRFF
>TRBD1|TRBJ2-2|.|TRBV28
TGTGCCAGCAGTTCCTCACTCGCCGGGACAGGGACCACCGGGGAGCTGTTTTTT
CASSSSLAGTGTTGELFF
>.|TRBJ2-7|.|TRBV5-1
TGCGCCAGCAGCTTGGCCTCGACTGGACAGCCCTACGAGCAGTACTTC
CASSLASTGQPYEQYF
>TRBD1|TRBJ1-2|once|TRBV4-3
TGCGCCAGCAGCCAAGAATACGGGACAGGGGGCTATGGCTACACCTTC
CASSQEYGTGGYGYTF
>TRBD2|TRBJ2-5|.|TRBV29-1
TGCAGCGTTGAGGGACTAGCGGGAGGAGGAGAGACCCAGTACTTC
CSVEGLAGGGETQYF
>TRBD2|TRBJ2-2|.|TRBV10-3
TGTGCCATTGGGACTAGCGGAGCCGGGGAGCTGTTTTTT
CAIGTSGAGELFF
>.|TRBJ1-1|once|TRBV18
TGTGCCAGCTCACCATCGGACGGGAACACTGAAGCTTTCTTT
CASSPSDGNTEAFF
>.|TRBJ2-6|.|TRBV10-3
TGTGCCAGCTCTGGGGCCAACGTCCTGACTTTC
CASSGANVLTF
>TRBD1|TRBJ1-5|few|TRBV5-4
TGTGCCAGCAGTACGGACAGGCAATCAGCCCAGCATTTT
CASSTDRQSAQHF
>TRBD2|TRBJ2-6|once|TRBV30
TGTGCCTGGAGTGGCGGGGGAGCATTAGGGGCCAACGTCCTGACTTTC
CAWSGGGALGANVLTF
>.|TRBJ2-7|.|TRBV28
TGTGCCAGCAGTCGACAGCTCGAGCAGTACTTC
CASSRQLEQYF
>TRBD2|TRBJ2-1|once|TRBV27
TGTGCCAGCAGTACGGGACTAGGAAGGCTACTCTACAATGAGCAGTTCTTC
CASSTGLGRLLYNEQFF
>.|TRBJ2-5|.|TRBV11-3
TGTGCCAGCATGGGGATGGAGACCCAGTACTTC
CASMGMETQYF
>.|TRBJ1-5|.|TRBV6-6
TGTGCCAGCAGCAGCCCGCCGGAAAATCAGCCCCAGCATTTT
CASSSPPENQPQHF
>.|TRBJ2-3|.|TRBV5-5
TGTGCCTCATTTTTGCAGGGACCCACAGATACGCAGTATTTT
CASFLQGPTDTQYF
>.|TRBJ1-1|.|TRBV19
TGTGCCAGTAGGCCTCGGTGGCAGGGGTGGACTGAAGCTTTCTTT
CASRPRWQGWTEAFF
>.|TRBJ2-5|.|TRBV5-1
TGCGCCAGCGGGGCGTTCCAAGAGACCCAGTACTTC
CASGAFQETQYF
>.|TRBJ2-5|.|TRBV19
TGTGCCAGTAGTAGCGGGGAGACCCAGTACTTC
CASSSGETQYF
>.|TRBJ1-6|.|TRBV2
TGTGCCAGCACCATAGCGGGGAGAAATTCACCCCTCCACTTT
CASTIAGRNSPLHF
>TRBD2|TRBJ2-2|.|TRBV5-4
TGTGCCAGCAGTCAACCGGGACTAGCGGGAGACACCGGGGAGCTGTTTTTT
CASSQPGLAGDTGELFF
>TRBD2|TRBJ2-2|.|TRBV4-2
TGTGCCAGCAGCCAAGATCCACTAGCGGGGTACGGGGAGCTGTTTTTT
CASSQDPLAGYGELFF
>TRBD2|TRBJ2-5|.|TRBV5-5
TGTGCCAGCAGCTCGGGCGGGGGGCAAGAGACCCAGTACTTC
CASSSGGGQETQYF
>TRBD1|TRBJ2-5|.|TRBV19
TGTGCCAGTAGGGGACAGGGTAGTTCAGAGACCCAGTACTTC
CASRGQGSSETQYF
>.|TRBJ2-3|.|TRBV4-2
TGTGCCAGCAGCCAAAGGCGCGGAGACACCTCGGATACGCAGTATTTT
CASSQRRGDTSDTQYF
>.|TRBJ1-2|.|TRBV19
TGTGCCAGTAGTCGCTGGACGGATAACTATGGCTACACCTTC
CASSRWTDNYGYTF
>.|TRBJ1-2|.|TRBV5-8
TGTGCCAGCAGCTTCGACAGCAAGGGTGGCTACACCTTC
CASSFDSKGGYTF
>.|TRBJ2-2|.|TRBV10-3
TGTGCCATCAGTGACGAGGGGATGATAACGGGCACCGGGGAGCTGTTTTTT
CAISDEGMITGTGELFF
>.|TRBJ1-2|.|TRBV9
TGTGCCAGCAGCGTGGGGGGCGCAGGGTCGGTCTATGGCTACACCTTC
CASSVGGAGSVYGYTF